A selection of T cell receptor beta chains follows, all from one sample in a study of CD8 T cells in Susac syndrome. TCRdb passed the immunoSEQ multiplex PCR reads through MiXCR, listing each CDR3 protein once. This sample has around 300,000 distinct CDR3 sequences, with 65% to 90% found just once. The sequencing input was CD8+ T cells from PBMCs. Source of these receptors: a human donor with multiple sclerosis. CDR3s include the opening cysteine and the closing phenylalanine or tryptophan. D genes are given only for firm matches. Part of the rows lack a size; the others show once, few, many or a class for expanded clones.

d_call: NA
v_call: TRBV11-2
j_call: TRBJ1-2
clone_size: NA
cdr3_nt: TGTGCCAGCAGCTTAGATAGTTCACAGGCGATCTATGGCTACACCTTC
cdr3_aa: CASSLDSSQAIYGYTF

d_call: NA
v_call: TRBV4-1
j_call: TRBJ1-5
clone_size: NA
cdr3_nt: TGCGCCAGCAGCCAAGATCGGGGACGGAACAATCAGCCCCAGCATTTT
cdr3_aa: CASSQDRGRNNQPQHF

d_call: TRBD2
v_call: TRBV27
j_call: TRBJ2-7
clone_size: NA
cdr3_nt: TGTGCCAGCAGTTTTAGCGGGATACGTTACGAGCAGTACTTC
cdr3_aa: CASSFSGIRYEQYF

d_call: TRBD1
v_call: TRBV30
j_call: TRBJ1-1
clone_size: NA
cdr3_nt: TGTGCCTGGAGTCTAGGGACAGTCGAAGCTTTCTTT
cdr3_aa: CAWSLGTVEAFF

d_call: TRBD2
v_call: TRBV7-2
j_call: TRBJ2-1
clone_size: few
cdr3_nt: TGTGCCAGCAGCCTTGGGACTAGCGGGAGCCATGAGCAGTTCTTC
cdr3_aa: CASSLGTSGSHEQFF

d_call: TRBD1
v_call: TRBV5-5
j_call: TRBJ2-1
clone_size: NA
cdr3_nt: TGTGCCAGCAGCTTGGCGACAGGGCTTAATGAGCAGTTCTTC
cdr3_aa: CASSLATGLNEQFF

d_call: TRBD2
v_call: TRBV5-8
j_call: TRBJ2-1
clone_size: NA
cdr3_nt: TGTGCCAGCAGCTTGGAGGCGGGAGATAATGAGCAGTTCTTC
cdr3_aa: CASSLEAGDNEQFF

d_call: NA
v_call: TRBV4-1
j_call: TRBJ2-4
clone_size: NA
cdr3_nt: TGCGCCAGCAGCCAACCTTACCTGTTGATCGACATTCAGTACTTC
cdr3_aa: CASSQPYLLIDIQYF

d_call: TRBD2
v_call: TRBV28
j_call: TRBJ2-7
clone_size: NA
cdr3_nt: TGTGCCAGCACTCTAGCGGGAGACGAGCAGTACTTC
cdr3_aa: CASTLAGDEQYF

d_call: TRBD1
v_call: TRBV28
j_call: TRBJ2-1
clone_size: NA
cdr3_nt: TGTGCCAGCAATCTACAGGGGAGCTCCTACAATGAGCAGTTCTTC
cdr3_aa: CASNLQGSSYNEQFF

d_call: NA
v_call: TRBV7-9
j_call: TRBJ2-1
clone_size: NA
cdr3_nt: TGTGCCAGCAGCTCGAAATGGGGGGAGCAGTTCTTC
cdr3_aa: CASSSKWGEQFF

d_call: NA
v_call: TRBV27
j_call: TRBJ2-7
clone_size: NA
cdr3_nt: TGTGCCAGCAGTTCCCTACAGGGTCGGCTCTACGAGCAGTACTTC
cdr3_aa: CASSSLQGRLYEQYF

d_call: TRBD2
v_call: TRBV5-5
j_call: TRBJ2-2
clone_size: NA
cdr3_nt: TGTGCCAGCAGCTTAACCCGACTAGCGATCGAGAACACCGGGGAGCTGTTTTTT
cdr3_aa: CASSLTRLAIENTGELFF

d_call: NA
v_call: TRBV19
j_call: TRBJ1-2
clone_size: NA
cdr3_nt: TGTGCCAGTAAACGGGCTGCTAACTATGGCTACACTTTC
cdr3_aa: CASKRAANYGYTF

d_call: NA
v_call: TRBV5-6
j_call: TRBJ2-7
clone_size: NA
cdr3_nt: TGTGCCAGCAGCTTGAGCAGCCAGACCTACGAGCAGTACTTC
cdr3_aa: CASSLSSQTYEQYF

d_call: TRBD1
v_call: TRBV20-1
j_call: TRBJ2-7
clone_size: NA
cdr3_nt: TGCAGTGCTAGAGATCTAACAGGGGGCGAATCCTACGAGCAGTACTTC
cdr3_aa: CSARDLTGGESYEQYF

d_call: TRBD1
v_call: TRBV7-9
j_call: TRBJ2-7
clone_size: NA
cdr3_nt: TGTGCCAGCAGCTATTCTTCAGGGGGCGACGGCTCCTACGAGCAGTACTTC
cdr3_aa: CASSYSSGGDGSYEQYF

d_call: TRBD1
v_call: TRBV7-9
j_call: TRBJ2-7
clone_size: once
cdr3_nt: TGTGCCAGCAGCTTAGGAAGGGGGCTTGGCTACGAGCAGTACTTC
cdr3_aa: CASSLGRGLGYEQYF

d_call: NA
v_call: TRBV4-1
j_call: TRBJ2-1
clone_size: once
cdr3_nt: TGCGCCAGCCGGACTTCTCAAGGCTCCTACAATGAGCAGTTCTTC
cdr3_aa: CASRTSQGSYNEQFF

d_call: NA
v_call: TRBV28
j_call: TRBJ2-1
clone_size: once
cdr3_nt: TGTGCCAGCAGTTTCGTTGCGGTCAATGAGCAGTTCTTC
cdr3_aa: CASSFVAVNEQFF

d_call: NA
v_call: TRBV7-2
j_call: TRBJ2-7
clone_size: NA
cdr3_nt: TGTGCCAGCAGCTTACTGGCCGAGCAGTACTTC
cdr3_aa: CASSLLAEQYF

d_call: NA
v_call: TRBV28
j_call: TRBJ2-1
clone_size: once
cdr3_nt: TGTGCCAGCAGTCCCCCGGGAGATGGGGGGCTTGAGCAGTTCTTC
cdr3_aa: CASSPPGDGGLEQFF

d_call: NA
v_call: TRBV13
j_call: TRBJ2-5
clone_size: NA
cdr3_nt: TGTGCCAGCAGTACAAGCCCGTACCAAGAGACCCAGTACTTC
cdr3_aa: CASSTSPYQETQYF

d_call: TRBD1
v_call: TRBV24-1
j_call: TRBJ2-7
clone_size: NA
cdr3_nt: TGTGCCACCAGTGACGCGACAGGGGCCCTCGACGAGCAGTACTTC
cdr3_aa: CATSDATGALDEQYF

d_call: TRBD1
v_call: TRBV10-3
j_call: TRBJ2-4
clone_size: NA
cdr3_nt: TGTGCCATCAGTGAGTCCGGGACAGATGACATTCAGTACTTC
cdr3_aa: CAISESGTDDIQYF

d_call: TRBD2
v_call: TRBV7-6
j_call: TRBJ2-1
clone_size: NA
cdr3_nt: TGTGCCAGCAGCTTACCCACTAGCGGGGGACGCAATGAGCAGTTCTTC
cdr3_aa: CASSLPTSGGRNEQFF

d_call: TRBD1
v_call: TRBV27
j_call: TRBJ2-7
clone_size: NA
cdr3_nt: TGTGCCAGCAGTTTCGGACAGGGAAGGGGAAACGAGCAGTACTTC
cdr3_aa: CASSFGQGRGNEQYF

d_call: NA
v_call: TRBV28
j_call: TRBJ2-2
clone_size: NA
cdr3_nt: TGTGCCAGCAGTTTATTACAGGGGGAGCTGTTTTTT
cdr3_aa: CASSLLQGELFF

d_call: NA
v_call: TRBV19
j_call: TRBJ2-3
clone_size: NA
cdr3_nt: TGTGCCAGTAGTATCGGCGGGACCCACACAGATACGCAGTATTTT
cdr3_aa: CASSIGGTHTDTQYF

d_call: NA
v_call: TRBV15
j_call: TRBJ1-5
clone_size: NA
cdr3_nt: TGTGCCACCAGCAGGACGACAAATAGCAATCAGCCCCAGCATTTT
cdr3_aa: CATSRTTNSNQPQHF

d_call: NA
v_call: TRBV19
j_call: TRBJ1-1
clone_size: NA
cdr3_nt: TGTGCCAGTAATGTTCGGGCTATGAACACTGAAGCTTTCTTT
cdr3_aa: CASNVRAMNTEAFF

d_call: NA
v_call: TRBV11-2
j_call: TRBJ2-1
clone_size: NA
cdr3_nt: TGTGCCAGCAGCCCGACCTTAGGGCTAGGGAACCCCTACAATGAGCAGTTCTTC
cdr3_aa: CASSPTLGLGNPYNEQFF

d_call: TRBD1
v_call: TRBV7-6
j_call: TRBJ2-7
clone_size: NA
cdr3_nt: TGTGCCAGCAGCGTAACAGGGGAAGGCGACGAGCAGTACTTC
cdr3_aa: CASSVTGEGDEQYF

d_call: NA
v_call: TRBV28
j_call: TRBJ2-7
clone_size: NA
cdr3_nt: TGTGCCAGCAGTTTGTCACAGGCCAACTACTACTACGAGCAGTACTTC
cdr3_aa: CASSLSQANYYYEQYF

d_call: NA
v_call: TRBV20-1
j_call: TRBJ1-2
clone_size: NA
cdr3_nt: TGCAGTGCTAGATCCTTGACCAGGAGAGGCTACACCTTC
cdr3_aa: CSARSLTRRGYTF

d_call: TRBD2
v_call: TRBV28
j_call: TRBJ2-1
clone_size: NA
cdr3_nt: TGTGCCAGCAGAAAGACCCTGGGGGGAGGGGACCATGAGCAGTTCTTC
cdr3_aa: CASRKTLGGGDHEQFF

d_call: NA
v_call: TRBV6-2/TRBV6-3
j_call: TRBJ1-5
clone_size: NA
cdr3_nt: TGTGCCAGCAGTTACGATCGGAGGAAGACTTCCTGGGACAATCAGCCCCAGCATTTT
cdr3_aa: CASSYDRRKTSWDNQPQHF

d_call: TRBD2
v_call: TRBV7-3
j_call: TRBJ2-7
clone_size: NA
cdr3_nt: TGTGCCAGCAGCGTACTAGCGGGCTCCTACGAGCAGTACTTC
cdr3_aa: CASSVLAGSYEQYF

d_call: NA
v_call: TRBV19
j_call: TRBJ2-7
clone_size: NA
cdr3_nt: TGTGCCAGTAGTAACGGTTACGAGCAGTACTTC
cdr3_aa: CASSNGYEQYF

d_call: TRBD2
v_call: TRBV20-1
j_call: TRBJ2-2
clone_size: NA
cdr3_nt: TGCAGTGCTAGAGTGGTCAGCGGGGATAGCGGGAGGACCAACACCGGGGAGCTGTTTTTT
cdr3_aa: CSARVVSGDSGRTNTGELFF

d_call: NA
v_call: TRBV5-6
j_call: TRBJ2-6
clone_size: NA
cdr3_nt: TGTGCCAGCAGCCCGAGGGGGGGGAGGGCCAACGTCCTGACTTTC
cdr3_aa: CASSPRGGRANVLTF

d_call: NA
v_call: TRBV4-1
j_call: TRBJ2-3
clone_size: NA
cdr3_nt: TGCGCCAGCAGCCTCAGACAGGCCACCACAGATACGCAGTATTTT
cdr3_aa: CASSLRQATTDTQYF

d_call: TRBD2
v_call: TRBV3-1
j_call: TRBJ2-7
clone_size: NA
cdr3_nt: TGTGCCAGCAGCCCCACCACAGCGGGAGGTCGGTACGAGCAGTACTTC
cdr3_aa: CASSPTTAGGRYEQYF

d_call: NA
v_call: TRBV19
j_call: TRBJ1-3
clone_size: NA
cdr3_nt: TGTGCCACTGCCGGGGACCGCTCTGGAAACACCATATATTTT
cdr3_aa: CATAGDRSGNTIYF

d_call: TRBD2
v_call: TRBV5-1
j_call: TRBJ2-7
clone_size: NA
cdr3_nt: TGCGCCAGCAGCTTGGTCCCGGGGGGACCCGTCTACGAGCAGTACTTC
cdr3_aa: CASSLVPGGPVYEQYF

d_call: TRBD1
v_call: TRBV4-3
j_call: TRBJ1-3
clone_size: NA
cdr3_nt: TGCGCCAGCAGCCAAGATGAGGGGGCGAATGGAAACACCATATATTTT
cdr3_aa: CASSQDEGANGNTIYF

d_call: TRBD1
v_call: TRBV6-2/TRBV6-3
j_call: TRBJ2-6
clone_size: NA
cdr3_nt: TGTGCCAGCAGTTTCCAGGGGGCTGGGGCCAACGTCCTGACTTTC
cdr3_aa: CASSFQGAGANVLTF

d_call: NA
v_call: TRBV30
j_call: TRBJ2-7
clone_size: NA
cdr3_nt: TGTGCCTGGAGGGGGCCGCCCGGCGAGCAGTACTTC
cdr3_aa: CAWRGPPGEQYF

d_call: TRBD1
v_call: TRBV20-1
j_call: TRBJ2-7
clone_size: NA
cdr3_nt: TGCAGTGCCCCCGGGACAGGGGCACACGAGCAGTACTTC
cdr3_aa: CSAPGTGAHEQYF

d_call: TRBD2
v_call: TRBV27
j_call: TRBJ2-3
clone_size: NA
cdr3_nt: TGTGCCAGCAGTTTGGGGACTAGCGGTCTTAATACGCAGTATTTT
cdr3_aa: CASSLGTSGLNTQYF

d_call: NA
v_call: TRBV11-2
j_call: TRBJ2-1
clone_size: NA
cdr3_nt: TGTGCCAGCAGCTTAGTGGGTCACCCATACAATGAGCAGTTCTTC
cdr3_aa: CASSLVGHPYNEQFF

d_call: TRBD1
v_call: TRBV14
j_call: TRBJ2-2
clone_size: few
cdr3_nt: TGTGCCAGCAGCCGGGGACAGGGGTTGTCCGGGGAGCTGTTTTTT
cdr3_aa: CASSRGQGLSGELFF

d_call: TRBD1
v_call: TRBV29-1
j_call: TRBJ1-2
clone_size: NA
cdr3_nt: TGCAGCGTTGAAGAGGGAACAGGGGGTGGCTACACCTTC
cdr3_aa: CSVEEGTGGGYTF

d_call: TRBD1
v_call: TRBV27
j_call: TRBJ2-3
clone_size: NA
cdr3_nt: TGTGCCAGCAGTCTGCCAGGGGGCAGGGATACGCAGTATTTT
cdr3_aa: CASSLPGGRDTQYF

d_call: NA
v_call: TRBV5-4
j_call: TRBJ2-1
clone_size: NA
cdr3_nt: TGTGCCAGCAGCGTAGTGGACTTGTCGGATGAGCAGTTCTTC
cdr3_aa: CASSVVDLSDEQFF